Sequencing of this T cell receptor (beta chain) was carried out in a study of blood T cell repertoires in COVID-19. Study overall: T cells, B-cell-depleted T cells, or PBMCs supplied cDNA or gDNA.

Assignment of participants to cohorts was predicated upon participant-reported clinical history. Per the original data handling: By means of reference gene primer amplification, nucleated cell counts were estimated. Profiling relied on immunoSEQ multiplex PCR, and the TCRdb table lists in-frame clones only, not all of them. The DNA was the basis for D and trimming; V, J and clone size are from that table. Of 330,000 or so clones listed, less than 90% are singletons. This clone appeared once. The TCR comes from a woman aged 25 to 39 who had recovered from COVID-19. The sample comprised PBMCs or T cells enriched from blood (not recorded which).

Here the CDR3 reads CATSDLQGDPYF. The CDR3 nucleotides read TGTGCCACCAGTGATTTGCAGGGGGACCCTTACTTC. The chain is built from TRBV24-1 and TRBJ2-7; TRBD1 matches at 7 bases. This CDR3 spans 12 amino acids. The junction had 5 bases not matched to a gene; V was cut back by 0 bases and J by 13 bases. Germline V gene sequence: CDR1 KGHDR, CDR2 SFDVKD.